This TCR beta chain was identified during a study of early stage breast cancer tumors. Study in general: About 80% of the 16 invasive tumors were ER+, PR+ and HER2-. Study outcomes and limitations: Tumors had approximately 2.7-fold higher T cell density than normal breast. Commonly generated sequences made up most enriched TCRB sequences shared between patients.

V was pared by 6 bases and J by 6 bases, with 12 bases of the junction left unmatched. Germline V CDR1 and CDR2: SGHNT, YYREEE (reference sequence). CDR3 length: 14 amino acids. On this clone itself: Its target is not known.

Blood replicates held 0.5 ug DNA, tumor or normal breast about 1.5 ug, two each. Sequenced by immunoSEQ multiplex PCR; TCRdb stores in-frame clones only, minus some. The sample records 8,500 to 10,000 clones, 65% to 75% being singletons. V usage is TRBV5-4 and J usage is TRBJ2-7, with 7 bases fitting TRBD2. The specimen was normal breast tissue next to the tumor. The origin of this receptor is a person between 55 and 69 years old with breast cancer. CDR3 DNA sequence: TGTGCCAGCAACCGGGGCTCGGGGGAGGGCGAGCAGTACTTC. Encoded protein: CASNRGSGEGEQYF.